Reported below is one T cell receptor beta chain. Its antigen is still unknown. TCRdb keeps only in-frame clones here, not all; method: immunoSEQ multiplex PCR. The data hold about 51,000 clones, with 85% to 90% observed a single time. This entry comes from a study of OX40 agonist ivuxolimab in advanced cancers. Turning to the study itself: Participants averaged about 60 years of age (range roughly 23 to 79) and were roughly 83% male. Treatment received earlier with anti-PD-1, anti-PD-L1 or anti-CTLA-4 agents was allowed, and less than 45% had some.

Trimming took off 1 base at V and 6 bases at J, with 14 bases between the two ends. The germline V gene has CDR1 SGHTA and CDR2 FQGNSA. This CDR3 comprises 15 residues. Study-wide findings and caveats: Averaged across samples, CD8+ T cells carried more expanded clones than CD4+ did.

Samples were taken at baseline and on day 1 of cycles 4 and 7. This TCR was recovered from an adult with an advanced solid tumor such as melanoma, head and neck, liver or kidney cancer. This sample comprised CD4+ or CD8+ T cells sorted from blood, obtained in a trial of the OX40 agonist ivuxolimab. The J gene is TRBJ2-3, the V gene TRBV7-2; D is ambiguous. CDR3 DNA: TGTGCCAGCAGCTTAGGGACCCCCAGAACGGATACGCAGTATTTT. It codes for CASSLGTPRTDTQYF.